This entry is about one T cell receptor beta chain. The sample belongs to a study of blood T cell repertoires in COVID-19. Study-level information: The cDNA or gDNA used as material had been derived from T cells, B-cell-depleted T cells, or PBMCs.

Clones were sequenced by immunoSEQ multiplex PCR, and TCRdb holds only the in-frame ones, with some missing. This table has about 100,000 clones, more than 75% appearing once. V shed 6 bases and J 4 bases; nucleotides not matched to a gene: 5. This CDR3 region has 13 residues. CDR1 and CDR2 from the germline V gene are SGHVS and FQNEAQ. The chain employs TRBV7-8 and TRBJ1-1; 7 bases map to TRBD1. The specimen sequenced was peripheral blood. The source of this sequence is a man aged 55 to 70 with active or convalescent COVID-19. CDR3 residues: CASSSQGTTEAFF. The CDR3 DNA is TGTGCCAGCAGTTCACAGGGGACCACTGAAGCTTTCTTT.